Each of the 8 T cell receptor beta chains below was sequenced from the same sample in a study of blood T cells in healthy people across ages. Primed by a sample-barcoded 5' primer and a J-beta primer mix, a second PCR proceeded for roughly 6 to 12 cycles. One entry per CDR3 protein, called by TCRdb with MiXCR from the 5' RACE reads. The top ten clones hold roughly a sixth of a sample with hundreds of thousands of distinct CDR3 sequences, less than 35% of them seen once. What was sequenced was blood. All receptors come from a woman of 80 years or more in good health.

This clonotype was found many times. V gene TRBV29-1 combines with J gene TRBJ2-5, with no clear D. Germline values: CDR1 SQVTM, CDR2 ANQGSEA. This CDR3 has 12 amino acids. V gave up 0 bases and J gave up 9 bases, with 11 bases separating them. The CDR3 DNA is TGCAGCGTTGAAGAAGACTTTCGGGCCCAGTACTTC. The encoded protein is CSVEEDFRAQYF.

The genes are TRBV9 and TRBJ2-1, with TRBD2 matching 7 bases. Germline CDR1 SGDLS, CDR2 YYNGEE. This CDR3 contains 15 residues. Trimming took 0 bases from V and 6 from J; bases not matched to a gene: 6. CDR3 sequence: CASSVGGRLANEQFF. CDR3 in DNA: TGTGCCAGCAGCGTAGGAGGCCGACTAGCCAATGAGCAGTTCTTC.

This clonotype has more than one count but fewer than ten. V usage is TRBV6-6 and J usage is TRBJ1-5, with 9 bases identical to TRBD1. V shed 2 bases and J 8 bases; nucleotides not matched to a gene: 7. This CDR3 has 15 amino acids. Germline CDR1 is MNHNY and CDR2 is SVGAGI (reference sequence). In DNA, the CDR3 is TGTGCCAGCAGTTACGACAGGGGGTCATCAAAGCCCCAGCATTTT. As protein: CASSYDRGSSKPQHF.

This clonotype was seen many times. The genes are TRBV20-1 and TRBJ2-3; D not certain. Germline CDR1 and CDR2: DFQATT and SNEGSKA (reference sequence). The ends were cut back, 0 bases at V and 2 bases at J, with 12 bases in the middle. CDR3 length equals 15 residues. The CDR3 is CSARDERLHTDTQYF. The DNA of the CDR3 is TGCAGTGCTAGAGATGAGAGGTTGCACACAGATACGCAGTATTTT.

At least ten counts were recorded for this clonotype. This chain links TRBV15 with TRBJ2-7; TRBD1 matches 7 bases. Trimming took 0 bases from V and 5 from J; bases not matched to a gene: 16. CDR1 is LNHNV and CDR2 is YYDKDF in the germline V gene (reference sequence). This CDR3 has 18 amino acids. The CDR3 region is CATSREHRGDPKEDEQYF. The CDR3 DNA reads TGTGCCACCAGCAGAGAACACAGGGGCGATCCCAAAGAAGACGAGCAGTACTTC.

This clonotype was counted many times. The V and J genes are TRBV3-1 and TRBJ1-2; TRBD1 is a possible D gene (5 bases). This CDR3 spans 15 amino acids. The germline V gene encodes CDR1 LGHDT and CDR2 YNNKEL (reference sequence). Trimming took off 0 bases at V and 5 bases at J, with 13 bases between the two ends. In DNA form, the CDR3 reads TGTGCCAGCAGCCAAGAGGCCAGGGTCAAGTATGGCTACACCTTC. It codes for CASSQEARVKYGYTF.

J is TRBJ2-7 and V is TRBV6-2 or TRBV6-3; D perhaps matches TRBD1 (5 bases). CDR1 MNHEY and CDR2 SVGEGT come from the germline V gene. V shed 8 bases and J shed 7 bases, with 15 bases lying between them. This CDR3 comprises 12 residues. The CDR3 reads CASGQTYNEQYF. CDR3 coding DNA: TGTGCCAGCGGACAAACATACAATGAGCAGTACTTC.

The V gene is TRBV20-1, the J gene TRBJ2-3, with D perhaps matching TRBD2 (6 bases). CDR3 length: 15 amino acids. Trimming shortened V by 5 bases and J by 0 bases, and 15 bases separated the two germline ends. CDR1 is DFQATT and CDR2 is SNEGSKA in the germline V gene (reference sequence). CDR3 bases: TGCAGTGCTGAAATAGCGGCTGAGAGCACAGATACGCAGTATTTT. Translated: CSAEIAAESTDTQYF.